This T cell receptor beta chain derives from a study of blood T cells in healthy people across ages. Using a J-beta primer mix together with a sample-barcoded 5' primer, a second PCR was run for about 6 to 11 cycles. Every cDNA was tagged by a template-switch adaptor with 12 random nucleotides. TCRdb re-called the 5' RACE reads with MiXCR, one entry per CDR3 protein. Here the sample spans hundreds of thousands of distinct CDR3 sequences, less than 35% being singletons. This clonotype has just a few counts. What it binds is not known. With a much larger clone just one base away, this may be a read error. Study-wide points: Higher diversity and more naive CD4+ cells were features of long-lived donors, compared to aged donors. Estimates based on one million T cells were treated as lower bounds. PBMCs that were unsorted prevented a conclusive naive versus antigen-experienced comparison.

This TCR derives from a woman older than 75 in good health. The sequencing sample was made of blood.

The CDR3 loop reads CASRWTGGIVWEQYF. CDR3 nucleotide sequence: TGTGCCAGCAGGTGGACAGGGGGCATCGTGTGGGAGCAGTACTTC. The rearrangement joins TRBV28 to TRBJ2-7; TRBD1 matches at 11 bases. This CDR3 spans 15 amino acids. Germline CDR1 MDHEN, CDR2 SYDVKM. Unmatched junction bases numbered 11, after V lost 6 bases and J lost 7 bases.